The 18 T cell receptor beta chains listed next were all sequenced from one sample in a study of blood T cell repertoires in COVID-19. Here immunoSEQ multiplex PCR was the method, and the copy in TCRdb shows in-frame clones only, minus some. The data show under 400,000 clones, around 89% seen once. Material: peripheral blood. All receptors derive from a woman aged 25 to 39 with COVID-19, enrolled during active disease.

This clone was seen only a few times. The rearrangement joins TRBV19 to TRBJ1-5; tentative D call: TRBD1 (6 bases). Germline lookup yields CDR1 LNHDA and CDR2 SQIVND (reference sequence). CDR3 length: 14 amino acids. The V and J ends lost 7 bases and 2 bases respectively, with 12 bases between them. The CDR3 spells CASTTTGGNQPQHF. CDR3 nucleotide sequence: TGTGCCAGTACTACGACAGGTGGCAATCAGCCCCAGCATTTT.

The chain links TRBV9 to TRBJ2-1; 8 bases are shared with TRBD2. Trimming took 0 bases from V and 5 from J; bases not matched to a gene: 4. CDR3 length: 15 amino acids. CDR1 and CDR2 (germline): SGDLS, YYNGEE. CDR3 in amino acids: CASSVGNGGDNEQFF. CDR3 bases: TGTGCCAGCAGCGTAGGGAACGGGGGGGACAATGAGCAGTTCTTC.

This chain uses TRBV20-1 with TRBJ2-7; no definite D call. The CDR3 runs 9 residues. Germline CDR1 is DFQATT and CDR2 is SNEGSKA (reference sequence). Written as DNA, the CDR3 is TGCAGTGCTAGACCCAACCTCGGTGTC. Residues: CSARPNLGV.

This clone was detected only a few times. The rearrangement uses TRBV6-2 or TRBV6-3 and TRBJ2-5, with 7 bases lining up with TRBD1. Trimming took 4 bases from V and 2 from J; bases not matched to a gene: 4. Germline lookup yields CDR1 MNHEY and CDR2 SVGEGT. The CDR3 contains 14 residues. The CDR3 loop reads CASSSYRGQETQYF. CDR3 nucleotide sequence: TGTGCCAGCAGTTCCTACAGGGGTCAAGAGACCCAGTACTTC.

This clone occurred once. CDR3 nucleotide sequence: TGTGCCAGCAGCCAAACAGGGTATCGAGCTTTCTTT. Its translation is CASSQTGYRAFF. J is TRBJ1-1 and V is TRBV28, with D maybe TRBD1 (6 bases). The CDR3 is 12 amino acids. Deletions cut 6 bases from V and 10 bases from J, with 15 bases between. Germline V gene lookup returns CDR1 MDHEN and CDR2 SYDVKM.

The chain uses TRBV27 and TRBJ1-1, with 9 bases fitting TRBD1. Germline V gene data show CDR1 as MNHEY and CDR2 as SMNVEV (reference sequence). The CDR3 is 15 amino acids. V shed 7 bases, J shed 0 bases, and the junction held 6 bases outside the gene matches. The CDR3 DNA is TGTGCCAGCAAAAGGACAGGGGCCATGAACACTGAAGCTTTCTTT. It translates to CASKRTGAMNTEAFF.

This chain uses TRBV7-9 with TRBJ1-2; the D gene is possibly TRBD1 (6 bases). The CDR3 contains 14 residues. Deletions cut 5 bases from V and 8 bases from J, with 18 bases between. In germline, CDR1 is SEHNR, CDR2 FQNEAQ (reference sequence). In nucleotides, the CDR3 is TGTGCCAGCAGCCGGGACAACTTCTCTAAAGGCTACACCTTC. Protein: CASSRDNFSKGYTF. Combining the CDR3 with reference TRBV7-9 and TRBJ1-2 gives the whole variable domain DTGVSQNPRHKITKRGQNVTFRCDPISEHNRLYWYRQTLGQGPEFLTYFQNEAQLEKSRLLSDRFSAERPKGSFSTLEIQRTEQGDSAMYLCASSRDNFSKGYTFGSGTRLTVV.

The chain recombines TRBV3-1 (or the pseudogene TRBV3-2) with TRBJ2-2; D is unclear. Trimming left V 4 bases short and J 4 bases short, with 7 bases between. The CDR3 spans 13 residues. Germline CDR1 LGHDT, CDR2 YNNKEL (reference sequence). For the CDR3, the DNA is TGTGCCAGCAGCCCCTCCGGCACCGGGGAGCTGTTTTTT. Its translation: CASSPSGTGELFF.

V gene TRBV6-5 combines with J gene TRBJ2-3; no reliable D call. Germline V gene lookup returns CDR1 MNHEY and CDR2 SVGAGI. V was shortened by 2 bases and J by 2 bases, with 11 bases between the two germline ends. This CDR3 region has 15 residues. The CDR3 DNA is TGTGCCAGCAGTTACAACGGAGAGATCACAGATACGCAGTATTTT. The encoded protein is CASSYNGEITDTQYF.

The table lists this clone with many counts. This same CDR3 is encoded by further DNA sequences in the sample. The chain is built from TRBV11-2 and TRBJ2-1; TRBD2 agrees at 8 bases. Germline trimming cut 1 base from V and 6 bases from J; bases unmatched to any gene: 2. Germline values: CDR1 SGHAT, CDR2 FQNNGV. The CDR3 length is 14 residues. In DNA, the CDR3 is TGTGCCAGCAGCTTAGCGGGGGGGCCCAATGAGCAGTTCTTC. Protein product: CASSLAGGPNEQFF.

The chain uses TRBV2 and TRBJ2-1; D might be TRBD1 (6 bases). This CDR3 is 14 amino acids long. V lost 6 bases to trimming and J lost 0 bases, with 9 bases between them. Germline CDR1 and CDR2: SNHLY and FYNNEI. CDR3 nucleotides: TGTGCCAGCAGCCAGGACAGCTCCTACAATGAGCAGTTCTTC. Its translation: CASSQDSSYNEQFF.

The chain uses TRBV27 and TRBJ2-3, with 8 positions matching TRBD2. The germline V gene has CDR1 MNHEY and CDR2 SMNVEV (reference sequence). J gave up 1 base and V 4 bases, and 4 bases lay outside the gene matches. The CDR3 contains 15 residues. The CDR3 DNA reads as TGTGCCAGCAGTTCCGAAGCGGGGGGCACAGATACGCAGTATTTT. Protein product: CASSSEAGGTDTQYF.

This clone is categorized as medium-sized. The CDR3 region is CASTTLQGRSGYTF. CDR3 bases: TGTGCCAGCACCACACTCCAGGGCCGTAGTGGCTACACCTTC. This chain joins TRBV6-5 and TRBJ1-2; possible D gene TRBD1, 5 bases. This CDR3 has 14 residues. Germline-derived CDR1 and CDR2 are MNHEY and SVGAGI. V was cut by 7 bases and J by 7 bases, with 19 bases left in between.

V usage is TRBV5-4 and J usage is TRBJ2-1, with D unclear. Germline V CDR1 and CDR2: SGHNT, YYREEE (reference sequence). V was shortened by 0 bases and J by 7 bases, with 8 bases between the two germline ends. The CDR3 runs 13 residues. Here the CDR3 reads CASSLDVQNEQFF. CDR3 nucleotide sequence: TGTGCCAGCAGCTTGGATGTACAAAATGAGCAGTTCTTC.

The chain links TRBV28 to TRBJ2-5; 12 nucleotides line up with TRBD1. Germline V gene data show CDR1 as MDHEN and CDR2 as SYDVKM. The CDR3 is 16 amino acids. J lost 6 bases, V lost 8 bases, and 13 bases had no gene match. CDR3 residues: CASYPEGQGARKTQYF. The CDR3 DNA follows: TGTGCCAGCTACCCCGAGGGACAGGGGGCGAGGAAGACCCAGTACTTC.

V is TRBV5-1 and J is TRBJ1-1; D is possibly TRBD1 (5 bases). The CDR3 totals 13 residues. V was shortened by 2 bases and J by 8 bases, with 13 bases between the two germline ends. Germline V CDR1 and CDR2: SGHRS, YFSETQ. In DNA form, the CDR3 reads TGCGCCAGCAGCTTTGGCGGGACGCGAGAAGCTTTCTTT. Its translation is CASSFGGTREAFF. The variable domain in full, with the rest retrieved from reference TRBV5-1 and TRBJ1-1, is KAGVTQTPRYLIKTRGQQVTLSCSPISGHRSVSWYQQTPGQGLQFLFEYFSETQRNKGNFPGRFSGRQFSNSRSEMNVSTLELGDSALYLCASSFGGTREAFFGQGTRLTVV.

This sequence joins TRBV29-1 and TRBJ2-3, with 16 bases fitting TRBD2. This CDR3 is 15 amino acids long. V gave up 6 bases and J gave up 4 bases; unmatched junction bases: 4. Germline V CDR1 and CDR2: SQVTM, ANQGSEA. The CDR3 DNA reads TGCAGCGTGGGACTAGCGGGGGGGCCGGCAGATACGCAGTATTTT. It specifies CSVGLAGGPADTQYF.

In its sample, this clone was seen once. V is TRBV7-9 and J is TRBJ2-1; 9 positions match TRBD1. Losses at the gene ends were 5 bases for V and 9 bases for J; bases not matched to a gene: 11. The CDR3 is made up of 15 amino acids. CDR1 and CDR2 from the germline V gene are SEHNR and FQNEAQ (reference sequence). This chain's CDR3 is CASSAGYRGPGEQFF. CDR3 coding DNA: TGTGCCAGCAGCGCAGGCTACAGGGGGCCCGGTGAGCAGTTCTTC.